This T cell receptor beta chain was recorded in a study of blood T cell repertoires in COVID-19. Background on the study: The study drew acute and convalescent COVID-19 samples from the United States, Italy and Spain.

Sequenced by immunoSEQ multiplex PCR; TCRdb stores in-frame clones only, minus some. The sample holds fewer than 80,000 clones, 75% to 95% seen once. Germline values: CDR1 MDHEN, CDR2 SYDVKM. Trimming pared 2 bases from V and 4 bases from J, leaving 8 bases between. The CDR3 consists of 13 residues. J is TRBJ1-2 and V is TRBV28; tentative D call: TRBD1 (5 bases). Sequenced sample: peripheral blood. The sequence came from a human donor in a cohort sampled during active COVID-19. CDR3 DNA sequence: TGTGCCAGCAGTTTAGCGGGGGTCTATGGCTACACCTTC. Translated, it gives CASSLAGVYGYTF.